The entry that follows covers one T cell receptor beta chain sequence. The data were taken from a study of blood T cells in healthy people across ages. Trimming took off 7 bases at V and 0 bases at J, with 13 bases between the two ends. The V gene's germline CDR1 is DFQATT and CDR2 SNEGSKA (reference sequence). There are 14 residues in the CDR3. Primed by a sample-barcoded 5' primer and a J-beta primer mix, a second PCR proceeded for 7 to 11 cycles. MiXCR, applied by TCRdb to the 5' RACE reads, yields one record per CDR3 protein. The data contain approximately 2,000,000 distinct CDR3 sequences, roughly 43% of them singletons.

The receptor comes from a human donor in good health. The J gene is TRBJ1-5, the V gene TRBV20-1; D gene ambiguous. Material for sequencing was blood. The DNA of the CDR3 is TGCAGTGGCAGTCCTCAACCTAGCAATCAGCCCCAGCATTTT. It yields the protein CSGSPQPSNQPQHF.